The 32 T cell receptor beta chains below all came from one sample that was sequenced in a study of cytomegalovirus exposure and HLA in healthy donors. PCR used 60 Vbeta primers and 13 Jbeta primers. The repertoire was sequenced with immunoSEQ multiplex PCR; TCRdb's copy has only in-frame clones and lacks some. Here the sample spans roughly 200,000 clones, around 77% being singletons. The specimen was PBMCs. The receptors originated from a woman between 25 and 40 years old in good health and CMV-seronegative.

The chain carries TRBV30 and TRBJ2-5; D gene unclear. The J call may be wrong; the DNA end is better matched by TRBJ2-7. This CDR3 region has 12 residues. The germline gives CDR1 GTSNPN, CDR2 SVGIG (reference sequence). The CDR3 sequence is CAWRSPSYEQYF. CDR3 DNA: TGTGCCTGGAGGTCTCCCTCCTACGAGCAGTACTTC.

The rearrangement links TRBV6-5 to TRBJ1-3; 8 bases agree with TRBD1. This CDR3 comprises 14 residues. J lost 4 bases, V lost 3 bases, and 2 bases had no gene match. Germline values: CDR1 MNHEY, CDR2 SVGAGI. This CDR3 is CASSYRTGGNTIYF. CDR3 nucleotides: TGTGCCAGCAGTTATCGGACAGGGGGAAACACCATATATTTT.

The chain has TRBV5-1 and TRBJ1-3; tentatively, D is TRBD1 (5 bases). CDR1 and CDR2 from the germline V gene are SGHRS and YFSETQ. The V end lost 5 bases, the J end lost 4 bases, and 13 bases lay between the germline ends. The CDR3 spans 14 residues. DNA of the CDR3: TGCGCCAGCAGGCCGACAGTAACAGGAAACACCATATATTTT. This encodes CASRPTVTGNTIYF. The full variable domain, its missing parts supplied by reference TRBV5-1 and TRBJ1-3, is KAGVTQTPRYLIKTRGQQVTLSCSPISGHRSVSWYQQTPGQGLQFLFEYFSETQRNKGNFPGRFSGRQFSNSRSEMNVSTLELGDSALYLCASRPTVTGNTIYFGEGSWLTVV.

The V call is TRBV29-1, the J call TRBJ2-5, with a weak D call TRBD1 (6 bases). The length of the CDR3 is 13 residues. The V gene's germline CDR1 is SQVTM and CDR2 ANQGSEA. V was cut by 6 bases and J by 11 bases, with 22 bases left in between. The CDR3 DNA reads as TGCAGCGTCATCGGACAGTCCCGTTTGGAGCAGTACTTC. This codes for CSVIGQSRLEQYF.

CDR3 amino acids: CASSLLEGQGATGELFF. In DNA form, the CDR3 reads TGTGCCAGCAGCTTGTTGGAAGGACAGGGAGCCACCGGGGAGCTGTTTTTT. The chain uses TRBV7-9 and TRBJ2-2; the match to TRBD1 covers 8 bases. V was clipped by 3 bases and J by 4 bases; unmatched bases: 10. Germline values: CDR1 SEHNR, CDR2 FQNEAQ (reference sequence). This CDR3 comprises 17 residues.

This sequence joins TRBV13 and TRBJ2-1; 9 nucleotides agree with TRBD2. V was pared by 4 bases and J by 2 bases, with 6 bases of the junction left unmatched. CDR1 and CDR2 (germline): PRHDT, FYEKMQ (reference sequence). This CDR3 is 16 amino acids long. The CDR3 spells CASSSISGGPYNEQFF. The DNA of the CDR3 is TGTGCCAGCAGCTCCATTAGCGGGGGCCCCTACAATGAGCAGTTCTTC.

Concerning this clone: Its ends do not fully match the called genes, so a read error is possible. This rearrangement joins TRBV5-1 to TRBJ1-4; D is unclear. This CDR3 is built from 14 residues. Germline lookup yields CDR1 SGHRS and CDR2 YFSETQ. This chain's CDR3 is CASSLGGSNEKLFF. The CDR3 DNA is TGTGCCAGCAGCTTGGGAGGGAGTAATGAAAAACTGTTTTTT.

The V call is TRBV2, the J call TRBJ1-2; TRBD1 matches at 10 bases. Unmatched junction bases numbered 6, after V lost 7 bases and J lost 4 bases. Germline V gene data show CDR1 as SNHLY and CDR2 as FYNNEI. The CDR3 has 14 residues. CDR3 region: CASMGQGLFYGYTF. Written as DNA, the CDR3 is TGTGCCAGCATGGGACAGGGGTTGTTCTATGGCTACACCTTC.

The chain links TRBV2 to TRBJ2-7, with 8 bases fitting TRBD2. Germline trimming cut 7 bases from V and 0 bases from J; bases unmatched to any gene: 5. This CDR3 is 14 amino acids long. The germline V gene has CDR1 SNHLY and CDR2 FYNNEI. CDR3 protein: CASTVGTSSYEQYF. CDR3 sequence (DNA): TGTGCCAGCACCGTCGGGACTAGCTCCTACGAGCAGTACTTC.

This chain joins TRBV28 and TRBJ2-7, with 12 bases lining up with TRBD1. Germline V gene data show CDR1 as MDHEN and CDR2 as SYDVKM. Unmatched junction bases numbered 12, after V lost 8 bases and J lost 4 bases. The CDR3 consists of 16 residues. DNA of the CDR3: TGTGCCAGCCGATTCTGGGGGACAGGGGGCCGGTACGAGCAGTACTTC. This codes for CASRFWGTGGRYEQYF.

The V and J genes are TRBV5-4 and TRBJ1-2, with D unclear. Germline values: CDR1 SGHNT, CDR2 YYREEE (reference sequence). Between the trimmed V and J ends, which lost 4 bases and 2 bases, there was a span of 9 bases. The CDR3 totals 13 residues. The DNA of the CDR3 is TGTGCCAGCAGCCGGGCGGGAAACTATGGCTACACCTTC. It specifies CASSRAGNYGYTF.

The rearrangement uses TRBV5-5 and TRBJ1-5; a possible D gene is TRBD1 (5 bases). The V and J ends lost 5 bases and 2 bases respectively, with 11 bases between them. This CDR3 is 14 amino acids long. Germline values: CDR1 SGHKS, CDR2 YYEKEE (reference sequence). The CDR3 region is CASSLVRGNQPQHF. In DNA form, the CDR3 reads TGTGCCAGCAGTCTGGTCAGGGGCAATCAGCCCCAGCATTTT.

This chain links TRBV29-1 with TRBJ2-1; tentatively, D is TRBD2 (6 bases). Trimming shortened V by 4 bases and J by 2 bases, and 12 bases separated the two germline ends. Looked up from germline, CDR1 is SQVTM and CDR2 is ANQGSEA. CDR3 length: 14 residues. CDR3 in amino acids: CSVVRDSPYNEQFF. CDR3 sequence (DNA): TGCAGCGTTGTACGGGACTCCCCCTACAATGAGCAGTTCTTC.

This rearrangement joins TRBV9 to TRBJ1-4; D remains ambiguous. The CDR3 has 15 amino acids. The germline V gene encodes CDR1 SGDLS and CDR2 YYNGEE. The ends were cut back, 0 bases at V and 3 bases at J, with 9 bases in the middle. The CDR3 DNA reads TGTGCCAGCAGCGTAGGAGGTTCGGCTAATGAAAAACTGTTTTTT. Its protein is CASSVGGSANEKLFF.

This chain joins TRBV10-2 and TRBJ2-7; D might be TRBD1 (6 bases). This CDR3 spans 14 amino acids. CDR1 and CDR2 from the germline V gene are WSHSY and SAAADI. V was shortened by 7 bases and J by 0 bases, with 13 bases between the two germline ends. The CDR3 bases are TGCGCCAGCAAGTTACGGGACAACTCCTACGAGCAGTACTTC. Its protein product is CASKLRDNSYEQYF.

The chain has TRBV7-9 and TRBJ1-2, with D perhaps matching TRBD1 (5 bases). The V gene lost 2 bases and the J gene lost 8 bases, with 6 bases spanning the gap. The germline gives CDR1 SEHNR, CDR2 FQNEAQ (reference sequence). The CDR3 is 11 amino acids. In nucleotides, the CDR3 is TGTGCCAGCAGCTTACAGGGAGGCTACACCTTC. Amino acid sequence: CASSLQGGYTF.

This clone was seen just once. The chain has TRBV30 and TRBJ2-5; 11 positions match TRBD2. This CDR3 contains 15 residues. Looked up from germline, CDR1 is GTSNPN and CDR2 is SVGIG (reference sequence). V shed 7 bases and J 5 bases; nucleotides not matched to a gene: 12. The CDR3 here is CAYGQGLAGGETQYF. CDR3 nucleotides: TGTGCCTACGGCCAAGGGCTAGCGGGAGGTGAGACCCAGTACTTC.

The table lists this clone with a few counts. In DNA form, the CDR3 reads TGTGCCAGCAGCGTTTTCCCAGGTTCTGGAAACACCATATATTTT. Its translation: CASSVFPGSGNTIYF. The V and J genes are TRBV9 and TRBJ1-3; no reliable D call. This CDR3 contains 15 residues. Trimming took off 2 bases at V and 1 base at J, with 10 bases between the two ends. Germline CDR1 SGDLS, CDR2 YYNGEE. The full variable domain, completed using reference TRBV9 and TRBJ1-3, is DSGVTQTPKHLITATGQRVTLRCSPRSGDLSVYWYQQSLDQGLQFLIQYYNGEERAKGNILERFSAQQFPDLHSELNLSSLELGDSALYFCASSVFPGSGNTIYFGEGSWLTVV.

The chain joins TRBV7-7 to TRBJ2-7; TRBD1 matches 7 bases. The CDR3 totals 16 residues. CDR1 and CDR2 from the germline V gene are SSHAT and FNYEAQ (reference sequence). V lost 5 bases to trimming and J lost 3 bases; unmatched junction nucleotides: 13. The DNA for the CDR3 is TGTGCCAGCAGCCCCCTTCTGAGGGACAGAGACTACGAGCAGTACTTC. Protein sequence: CASSPLLRDRDYEQYF.

V is TRBV28 and J is TRBJ1-2, with TRBD1 matching over 9 bases. This CDR3 has 15 residues. V shed 7 bases and J 6 bases; nucleotides not matched to a gene: 12. Per the germline V gene, CDR1 is MDHEN and CDR2 is SYDVKM. Here the CDR3 DNA reads TGTGCCAGCATCTTCGACAGGGGGTTCTCTGATGGCTACACCTTC. Protein sequence: CASIFDRGFSDGYTF.

This chain connects TRBV7-8 to TRBJ2-1; 10 nucleotides align to TRBD2. The CDR3 contains 15 residues. Germline CDR1 is SGHVS and CDR2 is FQNEAQ. V shed 5 bases, J shed 4 bases, and the junction held 5 bases outside the gene matches. CDR3 nucleotides: TGTGCCAGCAGCCCTACTAGCGGGATATACAATGAGCAGTTCTTC. It codes for CASSPTSGIYNEQFF. The whole variable domain, remainder taken from reference TRBV7-8 and TRBJ2-1, is GAGVSQSPRYKVAKRGQDVALRCDPISGHVSLFWYQQALGQGPEFLTYFQNEAQLDKSGLPSDRFFAERPEGSVSTLKIQRTQQEDSAVYLCASSPTSGIYNEQFFGPGTRLTVL.

This chain uses TRBV5-4 with TRBJ2-1, with TRBD1 identical over 7 bases. V lost 0 bases, J lost 7 bases, and 7 bases stayed unmatched. The CDR3 totals 15 residues. Germline lookup yields CDR1 SGHNT and CDR2 YYREEE (reference sequence). Written as DNA, the CDR3 is TGTGCCAGCAGCTTGGCAGGAGACAGGGCAAATGAGCAGTTCTTC. This sequence encodes CASSLAGDRANEQFF. The whole variable domain, filled in from reference TRBV5-4 and TRBJ2-1, reads ETGVTQSPTHLIKTRGQQVTLRCSSQSGHNTVSWYQQALGQGPQFIFQYYREEENGRGNFPPRFSGLQFPNYSSELNVNALELDDSALYLCASSLAGDRANEQFFGPGTRLTVL.

With regard to this clone: Other DNA sequences in this specimen translate into the identical CDR3. The rearrangement joins TRBV5-1 to TRBJ1-5; TRBD1 agrees at 9 bases. This CDR3 spans 15 amino acids. V shed 3 bases, J shed 0 bases, and the junction held 1 base outside the gene matches. CDR1 and CDR2 from the germline V gene are SGHRS and YFSETQ. The CDR3 DNA reads TGCGCCAGCAGCTCGGGACAGGGTAGCAATCAGCCCCAGCATTTT. It yields the protein CASSSGQGSNQPQHF.

This clone was recorded a few times. The rearrangement uses TRBV30 and TRBJ2-7, with a possible D match to TRBD1 (6 bases). Per the germline V gene, CDR1 is GTSNPN and CDR2 is SVGIG (reference sequence). CDR3 length: 11 amino acids. Trimming shortened V by 5 bases and J by 4 bases, and 9 bases separated the two germline ends. The CDR3 sequence is CAWDTGYEQYF. The CDR3 DNA reads as TGTGCCTGGGATACAGGGTACGAGCAGTACTTC.

This chain joins TRBV30 and TRBJ1-2; D is unclear. CDR3 length equals 11 residues. Germline V lookup: CDR1 GTSNPN, CDR2 SVGIG (reference sequence). V lost 8 bases, J lost 5 bases, and 12 bases lay in between. DNA of the CDR3: TGTGCCGGTAGCCTCCCATATGGCTACACCTTC. Its protein product is CAGSLPYGYTF.

V and J are TRBV20-1 and TRBJ2-7; D not certain. Germline lookup yields CDR1 DFQATT and CDR2 SNEGSKA (reference sequence). The V gene lost 0 bases and the J gene lost 6 bases, with 6 bases spanning the gap. The CDR3 is made up of 11 amino acids. This CDR3 is CSARDSLEQYF. CDR3 in DNA: TGCAGTGCTAGAGATTCCCTCGAGCAGTACTTC.

The V and J genes are TRBV30 and TRBJ2-5; weak D call: TRBD2 (6 bases). Deletions cut 6 bases from V and 1 base from J, with 12 bases between. CDR1 and CDR2 (germline): GTSNPN, SVGIG (reference sequence). The CDR3 is made up of 13 amino acids. CDR3 DNA sequence: TGTGCCTGTCTAATGGGGGGCCAAGAGACCCAGTACTTC. Protein: CACLMGGQETQYF.

The V and J genes are TRBV7-3 and TRBJ2-1; TRBD2 might be the D (6 bases). The CDR3 contains 14 residues. Trimming removed 2 bases from V and 6 bases from J, with 11 bases in between. CDR1 and CDR2 from the germline V gene are SGHTA and FQGTGA. CDR3: CASSLAGRSNEQFF. CDR3 in DNA: TGTGCCAGCAGCTTAGCGGGGCGATCCAATGAGCAGTTCTTC.

This chain links TRBV29-1 with TRBJ1-6, with 8 bases lining up with TRBD1. Germline V gene sequence: CDR1 SQVTM, CDR2 ANQGSEA. This CDR3 has 13 residues. V gave up 6 bases and J gave up 9 bases; unmatched junction bases: 7. The CDR3 coding sequence is TGCAGCGTGCGGACAGGGCGGGGTTCACCCCTCCACTTT. The encoded protein is CSVRTGRGSPLHF.

This clone was observed a handful of times. Additional DNA sequences in this sample encode the identical CDR3. This chain links TRBV6-4 with TRBJ2-1; 7 bases are a match to TRBD2. In germline, CDR1 is MRHNA, CDR2 SNTAGT. The CDR3 totals 15 residues. The ends lost 0 bases at V and 1 base at J; junction bases unmatched: 0. CDR3 protein: CASSDSSGSYNEQFF. The CDR3 DNA is TGTGCCAGCAGTGACTCTAGCGGGTCCTACAATGAGCAGTTCTTC.

The V gene is TRBV2, the J gene TRBJ2-5; D is undetermined. The J call may be wrong; the DNA end is better matched by TRBJ2-7. Germline loops: CDR1 SNHLY, CDR2 FYNNEI. This CDR3 spans 9 amino acids. The CDR3 bases are TGTGCCGCCTTCATCGAGCAGTACTTC. Protein: CAAFIEQYF.

This clone has only one observation. The chain joins TRBV7-2 to TRBJ2-2, with a tentative D call TRBD1 (6 bases). Per germline, CDR1 SGHTA and CDR2 FQGNSA. The CDR3 extends over 15 amino acids. V lost 5 bases and J lost 1, with 11 bases in between. The CDR3 DNA reads TGTGCCAGCAGCGTACAGGGATTGAACACCGGGGAGCTGTTTTTT. Translation gives CASSVQGLNTGELFF.